This T cell receptor beta chain was obtained from a study of vaccination effects on CD4 cells after COVID-19. In germline, CDR1 is SGHTA, CDR2 FQGTGA. The CDR3 consists of 16 residues. Trimming pared 5 bases from V and 2 bases from J, leaving 18 bases between. A 10-day culture period preceded the isolation of CD4+ T cells. The cohort was immunized with two doses of either the BNT162b2 or mRNA-1273 vaccine. Of note for this clone: Antigen: not known.

The data were produced by immunoSEQ multiplex PCR, yet TCRdb's version contains in-frame clones alone and is incomplete. Of 65,000 to 90,000 clones listed, roughly 75% are singletons. The chain links TRBV7-3 to TRBJ2-5; D might be TRBD1 (6 bases). Sequenced here: CD4+ T cells from PBMCs cultured without peptide, sampled after COVID-19 vaccination. This TCR was sampled from a human donor who received a COVID-19 vaccine. CDR3 region: CASSPGFGTTQETQYF. As DNA, the CDR3 is TGTGCCAGCAGCCCCGGTTTCGGGACAACTCAAGAGACCCAGTACTTC. Full variable domain (missing parts from reference TRBV7-3 and TRBJ2-5): GAGVSQTPSNKVTEKGKYVELRCDPISGHTALYWYRQSLGQGPEFLIYFQGTGAADDSGLPNDRFFAVRPEGSVSTLKIQRTERGDSAVYLCASSPGFGTTQETQYFGPGTRLLVL.